The T cell receptor beta chain under discussion was sequenced for a study of blood T cells in healthy people across ages. Peripheral blood samples of about 10 milliliters were drawn from each donor. A minimum of 6 micrograms of total RNA was extracted per sample. Alongside a J-beta primer mix, a sample-barcoded 5' primer served in a second PCR lasting about 7 to 11 cycles. TCRdb itself ran the 5' RACE reads through MiXCR, one entry per CDR3 protein. The sample lists around 1,800,000 distinct CDR3 sequences; around 40% were seen once. A word on this clonotype: Its antigen is not known.

Findings of the study overall: Versus aged donors, long-lived donors had higher diversity and more naive CD4+ cells. As age increased, TCR beta diversity per million T cells fell in a roughly linear fashion.

Between the trimmed V and J ends, which lost 7 bases and 1 base, there was a span of 16 bases. CDR1 SQVTM and CDR2 ANQGSEA come from the germline V gene. This CDR3 comprises 14 residues. The genes are TRBV29-1 and TRBJ1-1; tentatively, D is TRBD1 (5 bases). The TCR was taken from a human donor in good health. What was sequenced was blood. The CDR3 loop is CSARGVRENTEAFF. The CDR3 DNA follows: TGCAGCGCCCGAGGGGTACGAGAGAACACTGAAGCTTTCTTT.